This is a list of T cell receptor beta chains from one sample in a study of T cells in narcolepsy. The protocol was immunoSEQ multiplex PCR, while the TCRdb copy is restricted to in-frame clones and leaves out a portion. This sample has over 40,000 clones, with around 89% found just once. Material for sequencing was CD45RA- memory CD4+ T cells from PBMCs. Source of these receptors: a human donor with narcolepsy. CDR3s include the opening cysteine and the closing phenylalanine or tryptophan. Fields, in order: CDR3 protein, CDR3 DNA, J gene, clone size, V gene, D gene. The D gene is left open where the match is weak. The listing skips clone size in some rows; elsewhere it reads once, few, many or a size class.

CDR3 protein: CASSGSGGGAKMDTQYF
CDR3 DNA: TGTGCCAGCAGTGGCTCGGGCGGGGGGGCCAAAATGGATACGCAGTATTTT
J gene: TRBJ2-3
clone size: -
V gene: TRBV2
D gene: TRBD2

CDR3 protein: CASSSGVGTQYF
CDR3 DNA: TGTGCCAGCAGCTCCGGGGTAGGGACCCAGTACTTC
J gene: TRBJ2-5
clone size: -
V gene: TRBV7-3
D gene: -

CDR3 protein: CASSPPRGVEQYF
CDR3 DNA: TGTGCCAGCAGCCCCCCCCGGGGGGTCGAGCAGTACTTC
J gene: TRBJ2-7
clone size: -
V gene: TRBV5-5
D gene: TRBD2

CDR3 protein: CASSLGGNQETQYF
CDR3 DNA: TGCGCCAGCAGCTTGGGCGGGAACCAAGAGACCCAGTACTTC
J gene: TRBJ2-5
clone size: -
V gene: TRBV5-1
D gene: -

CDR3 protein: CASRQRVSNTGELFF
CDR3 DNA: TGTGCCAGCCGTCAGAGGGTTTCGAACACCGGGGAGCTGTTTTTT
J gene: TRBJ2-2
clone size: -
V gene: TRBV2
D gene: -

CDR3 protein: CASRPGLANTGELFF
CDR3 DNA: TGTGCCAGCAGACCCGGATTAGCGAACACCGGGGAGCTGTTTTTT
J gene: TRBJ2-2
clone size: -
V gene: TRBV6-5
D gene: -

CDR3 protein: CASSTRGDYYGYTF
CDR3 DNA: TGTGCCAGCTCAACCAGGGGGGATTACTATGGCTACACCTTC
J gene: TRBJ1-2
clone size: -
V gene: TRBV2
D gene: TRBD1

CDR3 protein: CASSVGFRERRDTEAFF
CDR3 DNA: TGTGCCAGCAGCGTAGGATTCAGGGAAAGGAGGGACACTGAAGCTTTCTTT
J gene: TRBJ1-1
clone size: -
V gene: TRBV9
D gene: -

CDR3 protein: CASSLLPPGAGNTIYF
CDR3 DNA: TGTGCCAGCAGCCTCCTCCCCCCAGGGGCTGGAAACACCATATATTTT
J gene: TRBJ1-3
clone size: -
V gene: TRBV7-2
D gene: -

CDR3 protein: CASREGFGGRWNEQFF
CDR3 DNA: TGTGCCAGCAGGGAGGGTTTTGGCGGGAGGTGGAATGAGCAGTTCTTC
J gene: TRBJ2-1
clone size: -
V gene: TRBV7-8
D gene: TRBD2

CDR3 protein: CASRGQPNTEAFF
CDR3 DNA: TGTGCCAGCCGGGGACAGCCGAACACTGAAGCTTTCTTT
J gene: TRBJ1-1
clone size: -
V gene: TRBV7-2
D gene: TRBD1

CDR3 protein: CASSVEDRGGSYTF
CDR3 DNA: TGTGCCAGCAGCGTAGAGGACAGGGGCGGAAGCTACACCTTC
J gene: TRBJ1-2
clone size: -
V gene: TRBV9
D gene: TRBD1

CDR3 protein: CATTTSHLETQYF
CDR3 DNA: TGTGCCACCACGACTAGCCACCTAGAGACCCAGTACTTC
J gene: TRBJ2-5
clone size: -
V gene: TRBV6-1
D gene: TRBD2

CDR3 protein: CASISTGLYEQYF
CDR3 DNA: TGTGCCAGTATCTCGACAGGGCTTTACGAGCAGTACTTC
J gene: TRBJ2-7
clone size: -
V gene: TRBV19
D gene: TRBD1

CDR3 protein: CASSGPSGTSTQAGEQYF
CDR3 DNA: TGTGCCAGTAGTGGCCCCTCTGGGACATCCACACAGGCCGGGGAGCAGTACTTC
J gene: TRBJ2-7
clone size: -
V gene: TRBV19
D gene: -

CDR3 protein: CASSQDLGGVYTF
CDR3 DNA: TGTGCCAGCAGCCAAGATCTGGGGGGCGTCTACACCTTC
J gene: TRBJ1-2
clone size: -
V gene: TRBV14
D gene: -

CDR3 protein: CASSVRGLTSGTSTDTQYF
CDR3 DNA: TGTGCCAGCAGCGTGCGGGGACTAACTAGCGGCACTAGCACAGATACGCAGTATTTT
J gene: TRBJ2-3
clone size: -
V gene: TRBV9
D gene: TRBD2

CDR3 protein: CASSHPVAGGPYNEQFF
CDR3 DNA: TGCGCCAGCAGCCATCCGGTAGCGGGAGGCCCTTACAATGAGCAGTTCTTC
J gene: TRBJ2-1
clone size: once
V gene: TRBV4-1
D gene: TRBD2

CDR3 protein: CASSIGQGASEAFF
CDR3 DNA: TGTGCCAGTAGTATAGGACAGGGGGCCTCTGAAGCCTTCTTT
J gene: TRBJ1-1
clone size: -
V gene: TRBV19
D gene: TRBD1

CDR3 protein: CASSSLTNYGYTF
CDR3 DNA: TGTGCCAGCAGCTCCTTGACTAACTATGGCTACACCTTC
J gene: TRBJ1-2
clone size: -
V gene: TRBV11-2
D gene: -

CDR3 protein: CASTPGGDYGYTF
CDR3 DNA: TGTGCCAGCACCCCGGGGGGAGACTATGGCTACACCTTC
J gene: TRBJ1-2
clone size: once
V gene: TRBV7-8
D gene: -

CDR3 protein: CASSYPGQTDTQYF
CDR3 DNA: TGTGCCAGCAGTTACCCGGGACAGACAGATACGCAGTATTTT
J gene: TRBJ2-3
clone size: -
V gene: TRBV6-6
D gene: TRBD1

CDR3 protein: CASTATSGSPNEQFF
CDR3 DNA: TGTGCCAGTACAGCGACTAGCGGGAGCCCCAATGAGCAGTTCTTC
J gene: TRBJ2-1
clone size: -
V gene: TRBV19
D gene: TRBD2

CDR3 protein: CASSPRRNEQFF
CDR3 DNA: TGTGCCAGCAGCCCCCGACGCAATGAGCAGTTCTTC
J gene: TRBJ2-1
clone size: -
V gene: TRBV2
D gene: -

CDR3 protein: CASSVAPQGRGNTIYF
CDR3 DNA: TGTGCCAGCAGCGTAGCTCCGCAGGGTCGAGGAAACACCATATATTTT
J gene: TRBJ1-3
clone size: -
V gene: TRBV9
D gene: -

CDR3 protein: CASSAGTAAYGYTF
CDR3 DNA: TGTGCCAGCAGCGCTGGGACGGCAGCCTATGGCTACACCTTC
J gene: TRBJ1-2
clone size: -
V gene: TRBV9
D gene: -

CDR3 protein: CASSLAATGGAPYGYTF
CDR3 DNA: TGTGCCAGCAGCTTAGCTGCAACAGGGGGCGCGCCTTATGGCTACACCTTC
J gene: TRBJ1-2
clone size: -
V gene: TRBV7-2
D gene: TRBD1

CDR3 protein: CASRQETQYF
CDR3 DNA: TGTGCCAGCAGGCAAGAGACCCAGTACTTC
J gene: TRBJ2-5
clone size: -
V gene: TRBV2
D gene: -

CDR3 protein: CASSMSLSGGARETQYF
CDR3 DNA: TGTGCCAGTAGTATGAGCCTTAGCGGGGGGGCTCGGGAGACCCAGTACTTC
J gene: TRBJ2-5
clone size: -
V gene: TRBV19
D gene: TRBD2

CDR3 protein: CASSLRNREHNSPLHF
CDR3 DNA: TGTGCCAGCAGCTTAAGGAACAGGGAACATAATTCACCCCTCCACTTT
J gene: TRBJ1-6
clone size: once
V gene: TRBV7-8
D gene: -

CDR3 protein: CASSQDPTGSGNTIYF
CDR3 DNA: TGTGCCAGCAGCCAAGACCCGACAGGGTCAGGAAACACCATATATTTT
J gene: TRBJ1-3
clone size: -
V gene: TRBV4-2
D gene: TRBD1

CDR3 protein: CASNPGAGTDTQYF
CDR3 DNA: TGTGCATCGAACCCGGGAGCGGGCACAGATACGCAGTATTTT
J gene: TRBJ2-3
clone size: -
V gene: TRBV30
D gene: -

CDR3 protein: CASNRGISRNEQYF
CDR3 DNA: TGTGCCAGCAATAGGGGGATATCGAGAAACGAGCAGTACTTC
J gene: TRBJ2-7
clone size: -
V gene: TRBV28
D gene: -

CDR3 protein: CASSPNKGSNEQYF
CDR3 DNA: TGTGCCAGCAGCCCGAATAAAGGGTCCAACGAGCAGTACTTC
J gene: TRBJ2-7
clone size: -
V gene: TRBV7-6
D gene: -

CDR3 protein: CASSAQPNYGYTF
CDR3 DNA: TGTGCCAGCAGTGCACAGCCTAACTATGGCTACACCTTC
J gene: TRBJ1-2
clone size: -
V gene: TRBV6-6
D gene: -

CDR3 protein: CASSPTAASYEQYF
CDR3 DNA: TGTGCCAGCAGCCCGACAGCGGCCTCCTACGAGCAGTACTTC
J gene: TRBJ2-7
clone size: -
V gene: TRBV7-6
D gene: -

CDR3 protein: CASRSTGLGEKLFF
CDR3 DNA: TGTGCCAGCAGATCGACAGGGTTGGGAGAAAAACTGTTTTTT
J gene: TRBJ1-4
clone size: -
V gene: TRBV6-5
D gene: TRBD1

CDR3 protein: CASSYRQGDYTF
CDR3 DNA: TGTGCCAGCAGTTATCGACAGGGAGACTACACCTTC
J gene: TRBJ1-2
clone size: -
V gene: TRBV28
D gene: TRBD1

CDR3 protein: CASSHGTSLKTQYF
CDR3 DNA: TGCGCCAGCAGCCACGGGACTAGTCTAAAGACCCAGTACTTC
J gene: TRBJ2-5
clone size: -
V gene: TRBV5-1
D gene: TRBD2